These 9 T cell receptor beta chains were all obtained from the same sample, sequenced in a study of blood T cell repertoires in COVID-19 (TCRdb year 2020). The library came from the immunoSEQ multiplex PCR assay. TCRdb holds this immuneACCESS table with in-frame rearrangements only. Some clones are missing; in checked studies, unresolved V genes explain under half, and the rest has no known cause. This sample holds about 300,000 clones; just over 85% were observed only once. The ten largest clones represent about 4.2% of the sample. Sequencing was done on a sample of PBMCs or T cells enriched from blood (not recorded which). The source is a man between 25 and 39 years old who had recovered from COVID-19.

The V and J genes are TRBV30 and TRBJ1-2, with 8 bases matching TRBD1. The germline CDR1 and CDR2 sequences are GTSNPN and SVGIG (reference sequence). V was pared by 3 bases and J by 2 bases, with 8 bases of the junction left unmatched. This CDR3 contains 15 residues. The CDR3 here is CAWSLDRASNYGYTF. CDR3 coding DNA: TGTGCCTGGAGCCTGGACAGGGCCTCGAACTATGGCTACACCTTC.

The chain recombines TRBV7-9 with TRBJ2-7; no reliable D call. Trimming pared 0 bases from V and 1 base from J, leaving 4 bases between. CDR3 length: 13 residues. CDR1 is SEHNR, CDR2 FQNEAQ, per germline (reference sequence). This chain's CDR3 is CASSLARSYEQYF. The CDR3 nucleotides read TGTGCCAGCAGCTTAGCGAGATCCTACGAGCAGTACTTC.

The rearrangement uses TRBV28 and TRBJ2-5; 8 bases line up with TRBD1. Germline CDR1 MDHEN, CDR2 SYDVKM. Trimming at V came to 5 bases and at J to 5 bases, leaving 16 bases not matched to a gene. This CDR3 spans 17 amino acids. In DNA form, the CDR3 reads TGTGCCAGCAGTACCGGAAACCAGGGGGCAGATTGGGAGACCCAGTACTTC. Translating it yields CASSTGNQGADWETQYF.

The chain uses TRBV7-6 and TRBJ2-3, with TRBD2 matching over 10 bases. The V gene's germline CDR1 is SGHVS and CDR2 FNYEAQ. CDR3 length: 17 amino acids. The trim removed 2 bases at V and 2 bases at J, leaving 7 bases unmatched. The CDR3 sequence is CASSLTWTSGSTDTQYF. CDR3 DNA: TGTGCCAGCAGCTTAACATGGACTAGCGGCTCCACAGATACGCAGTATTTT.

CDR3 bases: TGTGCCAGTAGTAGGGTCGGCAGGGGGAATCAGCCCCAGCATTTT. Its protein product is CASSRVGRGNQPQHF. V is TRBV19 and J is TRBJ1-5; 7 bases are a match to TRBD1. The CDR3 has 15 residues. Germline V gene sequence: CDR1 LNHDA, CDR2 SQIVND (reference sequence). Germline trimming cut 4 bases from V and 4 bases from J; bases unmatched to any gene: 7.

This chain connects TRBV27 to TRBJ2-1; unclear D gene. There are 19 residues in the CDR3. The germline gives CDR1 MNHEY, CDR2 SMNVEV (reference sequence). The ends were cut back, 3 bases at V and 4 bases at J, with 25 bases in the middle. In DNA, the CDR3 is TGTGCCAGCAGTTTGCGCCAGTTCCGTAGGCGCGGTGGGTACAATGAGCAGTTCTTC. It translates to CASSLRQFRRRGGYNEQFF.

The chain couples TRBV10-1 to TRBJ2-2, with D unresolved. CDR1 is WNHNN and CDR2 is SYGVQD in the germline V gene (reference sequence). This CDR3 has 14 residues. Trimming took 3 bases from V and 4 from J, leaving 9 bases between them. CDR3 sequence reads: CASSDIRFTGELFF. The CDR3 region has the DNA TGCGCCAGCAGTGATATCCGGTTCACCGGGGAGCTGTTTTTT.

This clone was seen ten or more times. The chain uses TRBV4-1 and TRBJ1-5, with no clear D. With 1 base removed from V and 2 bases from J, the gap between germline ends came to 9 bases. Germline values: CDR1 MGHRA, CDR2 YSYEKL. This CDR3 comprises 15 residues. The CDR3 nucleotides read TGCGCCAGCAGCCAAGTGGGAGGTGGCAATCAGCCCCAGCATTTT. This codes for CASSQVGGGNQPQHF.

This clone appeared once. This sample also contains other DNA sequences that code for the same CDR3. CDR3 region: CASSFAGGTEAFF. The CDR3 nucleotides read TGTGCCAGCAGTTTCGCCGGGGGGACTGAAGCTTTCTTT. The V gene is TRBV27, the J gene TRBJ1-1; D possibly corresponds to TRBD1 (5 bases). CDR3 length: 13 residues. V was pared by 3 bases and J by 5 bases, with 10 bases between. Germline CDR1 reads MNHEY; CDR2 reads SMNVEV (reference sequence).